These T cell receptor beta chains were read from a single sample in a study of OX40 agonist ivuxolimab in advanced cancers. Sequencing was performed with immunoSEQ multiplex PCR; in TCRdb, only in-frame clones are kept and a portion is missing. The profile covers some 70,000 clones, with approximately 90% appearing a single time and more than 0.85% taken by the ten largest. The sequences come from CD4+ or CD8+ T cells sorted from blood, collected in a trial of the OX40 agonist ivuxolimab. These receptors were taken from an adult with an advanced solid tumor such as melanoma, head and neck, liver or kidney cancer. Each CDR3 is given with its conserved first and last residue. A D gene is named only where the DNA matches it firmly. Clone size is stated in some rows and not others, as once, few, many or a class when expanded.

j_gene,v_gene,abundance,d_gene,CDR3nt,CDR3aa
TRBJ2-1,TRBV30,NA,TRBD2,TGTGCCTGGAGTGCGATCTCTAGCGGACCCTGGAATGAGCAGTTCTTC,CAWSAISSGPWNEQFF
TRBJ1-1,TRBV5-1,NA,TRBD1,TGCGCCAGCAGCTACAGGGGAGGAAGTAACACTGAAGCTTTCTTT,CASSYRGGSNTEAFF
TRBJ2-5,TRBV4-1,NA,NA,TGCGCCAGCAGCCCCCCCCAAACGGGGGCCCAAGAGACCCAGTACTTC,CASSPPQTGAQETQYF
TRBJ2-7,TRBV6-1,NA,TRBD1,TGTGCCAGCAAATTAGTCCGGGACAGTACTTACGAGCAGTACTTC,CASKLVRDSTYEQYF
TRBJ1-3,TRBV10-3,NA,NA,TGTGCCATCAGGGACCACGAAGGAAACACCATATATTTT,CAIRDHEGNTIYF
TRBJ2-1,TRBV9,once,NA,TGTGCCAGCAGCGTAGGTCCCCGGGTGGACAATGAGCAGTTCTTC,CASSVGPRVDNEQFF
TRBJ2-7,TRBV19,NA,TRBD1,TGTGCCAGTCCGGGACAGGGTCTCTACGAGCAGTACTTC,CASPGQGLYEQYF
TRBJ2-5,TRBV7-2,NA,TRBD2,TGTGCCAGCAGCTTAACGCGGGGGTTGCAAGAGACCCAGTACTTC,CASSLTRGLQETQYF
TRBJ1-2,TRBV6-1,NA,NA,TGTGCCAGCAGTGAAGTACAGGCTAACTATGGCTACACCTTC,CASSEVQANYGYTF
TRBJ1-4,TRBV5-6,NA,TRBD1,TGTGCCAGCAGCTTGGGGCCCATACAGGGGCCTAATGAAAAACTGTTTTTT,CASSLGPIQGPNEKLFF
TRBJ2-3,TRBV10-1,NA,TRBD2,TGCGCCAGCAGTGAGCTCGCCCTAGCGGGGCCCACAGATACGCAGTATTTT,CASSELALAGPTDTQYF
TRBJ2-7,TRBV6-5,once,TRBD1,TGTGCCAGCAGAATCGACAGGGGCGAGCAGTACTTC,CASRIDRGEQYF
TRBJ2-5,TRBV5-6,NA,TRBD2,TGTGCCAGCAGCTTCCCGACTAGCGGGCGGCAAGAGACCCAGTACTTC,CASSFPTSGRQETQYF
TRBJ1-2,TRBV6-1,once,NA,TGTGCCAGCAGTGTGGCACAGGAGATATCCTATGGCTACACCTTC,CASSVAQEISYGYTF
TRBJ2-5,TRBV2,once,NA,TGTGCCAGCAGTCGGGACACACAAGAGACCCAGTACTTC,CASSRDTQETQYF
TRBJ1-2,TRBV7-3,NA,TRBD1,TGTGCCAGCAGCCCTCAGGGGGTGAACTATGGCTACACCTTC,CASSPQGVNYGYTF
TRBJ2-5,TRBV6-1,NA,NA,TGTGCCAGCTCTCGGGGGGCCGGGGAGACCCAGTACTTC,CASSRGAGETQYF
TRBJ2-3,TRBV5-1,NA,NA,TGCGCCAGCAGCCACGACCATGACGCAGATACGCAGTATTTT,CASSHDHDADTQYF
TRBJ1-2,TRBV6-1,NA,NA,TGTGCCAGCAGTGAAACGACGGGGGACTATGGCTACACCTTC,CASSETTGDYGYTF
TRBJ1-3,TRBV30,NA,NA,TGTGCCTGGAGTGTAAAGAGGCAGGCTTTAAGAAACACCATATATTTT,CAWSVKRQALRNTIYF
TRBJ2-5,TRBV10-3,NA,NA,TGTGCCATCGGCGGCAGGGCGTACCAAGAGACCCAGTACTTC,CAIGGRAYQETQYF
TRBJ2-7,TRBV4-1,NA,NA,TGCGCCAGCAGCCAAGACTCGGGGTTAGCCTACGAGCAGTACTTC,CASSQDSGLAYEQYF
TRBJ1-1,TRBV5-1,NA,NA,TGCGCCAGCAGCTTGTATCGGGGCGCGAGCACTGAAGCTTTCTTT,CASSLYRGASTEAFF
TRBJ1-2,TRBV30,NA,NA,TGTGCCTGCCCCCTTTTGGGACTCCCCGTCTATGGCTACACCTTC,CACPLLGLPVYGYTF
TRBJ1-1,TRBV30,NA,NA,TGTGCCTGGGGGGGGTATGTGAACCCTGAAGCTTTCTTT,CAWGGYVNPEAFF
TRBJ1-1,TRBV6-5,NA,NA,TGTGCCAGCCAGGGGAGGAACACTGAAGCTTTCTTT,CASQGRNTEAFF
TRBJ2-5,TRBV10-2,NA,NA,TGCGCCAGCAGTGAGTCGGCGGGGGAGACCCAGTACTTC,CASSESAGETQYF
TRBJ1-1,TRBV6-5,NA,NA,TGTGCCAGCAGTTACAGGGGCGTAAACACTGAAGCTTTCTTT,CASSYRGVNTEAFF
TRBJ2-3,TRBV5-1,once,TRBD2,TGCGCCAGCAGCTTGGGGGGGACTAGCGGGATGACTAGCACAGATACGCAGTATTTT,CASSLGGTSGMTSTDTQYF
TRBJ2-1,TRBV5-4,NA,TRBD2,TGTGCCAGCAGCTTGGGACTAGCCCGGAGTGAGCAGTTCTTC,CASSLGLARSEQFF
TRBJ2-1,TRBV5-1,NA,TRBD2,TGCGCCAGGGCGGGGGGCCCAGATGAGCAGTTCTTC,CARAGGPDEQFF
TRBJ1-2,TRBV29-1,few,NA,TGCAGCGTTGAGACAGGAATTAACTATGGCTACACCTTC,CSVETGINYGYTF
TRBJ2-4,TRBV18,NA,TRBD2,TGTGCCAGCTCAACTAGCGGGAGTACTCTAGCCAAAAACATTCAGTACTTC,CASSTSGSTLAKNIQYF
TRBJ1-2,TRBV27,NA,NA,TGTGCCAGCAGTTTAATTGGAGCGGACTATGGCTACACCTTC,CASSLIGADYGYTF
TRBJ2-3,TRBV27,NA,NA,TGTGCCAGCAGTCCACGGACTCGTACGCAGTATTTT,CASSPRTRTQYF
TRBJ2-3,TRBV2,NA,TRBD1,TGTGCCAGCAGTCGACAGGGAACGAGCACAGATACGCAGTATTTT,CASSRQGTSTDTQYF
TRBJ2-1,TRBV19,NA,TRBD2,TGTGCCAGTAGCACTAGCGGGGGTTCTAATGAGCAGTTCTTC,CASSTSGGSNEQFF
TRBJ2-2,TRBV11-3,NA,NA,TGTGCCAGCAGCCTGGGACGGGACACCGGGGAGCTGTTTTTT,CASSLGRDTGELFF
TRBJ2-7,TRBV7-3,NA,TRBD2,TGTGCCAGCAGCCCGAGAGGAGCGCTAGCGGGGTCCACCTACGAGCAGTACTTC,CASSPRGALAGSTYEQYF
TRBJ1-2,TRBV29-1,NA,TRBD1,TGCAGCGTTAGACAGGGGGGAATAGATGGCTACACCTTC,CSVRQGGIDGYTF
TRBJ1-4,TRBV5-1,NA,TRBD1,TGCGCCAGCAGCCCTGGACAGGGGAATGAAAAACTGTTTTTT,CASSPGQGNEKLFF
TRBJ1-2,TRBV28,NA,NA,TGTGCCAGCAGTTCAACCCAGGGGATTGGTGGCTACACCTTC,CASSSTQGIGGYTF
TRBJ1-1,TRBV20-1,NA,TRBD1,TGCAGTGCCGTTACAGGGGATCAAGCTTTCTTT,CSAVTGDQAFF
TRBJ2-7,TRBV6-1,NA,TRBD2,TGTGCCAGCAGTGTTGGGACTAGCGTTTACGAGCAGTACTTC,CASSVGTSVYEQYF
TRBJ1-5,TRBV6-5,NA,NA,TGTGCCAGCAGCCGGTCCTTTGGGAGGACTCAGCCCCAGCATTTT,CASSRSFGRTQPQHF
TRBJ1-5,TRBV5-1,NA,NA,TGCGCCAGCAGCTTGTCCCCAGCGAGCAATCAGCCCCAGCATTTT,CASSLSPASNQPQHF
TRBJ1-4,TRBV18,NA,NA,TGTGCCAGCTCACCACGGACGTCAACTAATGAAAAACTGTTTTTT,CASSPRTSTNEKLFF
TRBJ2-1,TRBV7-3,NA,NA,TGTGCCAGCAGCCGATCCGGAGAGACTAGTTCCCATGAGCAGTTCTTC,CASSRSGETSSHEQFF
TRBJ2-7,TRBV7-6,once,TRBD1,TGTGCCAGCAGCCGTGGACAGGGTCGCTACGAGCAGTACTTC,CASSRGQGRYEQYF
TRBJ2-5,TRBV2,once,NA,TGTGCCAGCAGAGAGGACCCTCCGGAGACCCAGTACTTC,CASREDPPETQYF